This T cell receptor (beta chain) was recovered during a study of PD-L1 blockade in urothelial cancer. Study as a whole: Bladder-origin urothelial cancer in males covered most of the roughly 29 patients. Blood gave a median around 150,000 T cells.

Anywhere from 1 to 8 samples came from each patient, spanning pretreatment and on-treatment. This clone showed up just once. Generated by immunoSEQ multiplex PCR, the TCRdb table keeps only in-frame clones and is missing some. The repertoire has under 130,000 clones, approximately 86% of them found once; the top ten carry more than 2%. This receptor was identified in a man aged 50-60 years with urothelial cancer. The source material was PBMCs, sampled around atezolizumab (anti-PD-L1) treatment.

The CDR3 DNA sequence: TGTGCCAGCAGCCCCATTGACAGGACCTACGAGCAGTACTTC. Protein: CASSPIDRTYEQYF. The chain is built from TRBV28 and TRBJ2-7; D perhaps matches TRBD1 (6 bases). Germline V gene lookup returns CDR1 MDHEN and CDR2 SYDVKM. The CDR3 spans 14 residues. Trimming took 6 bases from V and 2 from J, leaving 14 bases between them.